Shown below are 30 T cell receptor beta chains from a single sample sequenced in a study of metastatic and nonmetastatic thyroid tumors. The entire patient cohort was treatment-naive prior to thyroid surgery. TCRdb re-called clones via MiXCR from the PCR reads. The sample records around 8,000 clones, roughly 24% being singletons. The sequencing sample was made of adjacent normal tissue. The origin of the receptors is a female donor with papillary thyroid cancer or a benign thyroid nodule (not recorded which). Some clones in this sample may be carry-over from other donors' samples.

The chain joins TRBV5-1 to TRBJ1-2; no reliable D call. The CDR3 totals 11 residues. Germline-derived CDR1 and CDR2 are SGHRS and YFSETQ. The V gene lost 6 bases and the J gene lost 3 bases, with 6 bases spanning the gap. The CDR3 is CASTPHYGYTF. CDR3 nucleotide sequence: TGCGCCAGCACCCCCCACTATGGCTACACCTTC.

This clone has just a few counts. The chain links TRBV2 to TRBJ2-1; D gene uncertain. Germline loops: CDR1 SNHLY, CDR2 FYNNEI. Trimming took 5 bases from V and 9 from J, leaving 11 bases between them. CDR3 length equals 12 residues. The CDR3 loop reads CASSTGPSEQFF. CDR3 in DNA: TGTGCCAGCAGTACGGGTCCCAGTGAGCAGTTCTTC.

The table lists this clone with many counts. This may come from a read error, since a much larger clone is one base off. Other DNA variants within this sample encode the same CDR3. The genes are TRBV27 and TRBJ2-7, with 11 bases matching TRBD1. Looked up from germline, CDR1 is MNHEY and CDR2 is SMNVEV (reference sequence). CDR3 length: 15 amino acids. The chain's CDR3 is CASSSSGTGGYEQYF. As DNA, the CDR3 is TGTGCCAGTAGTTCTTCCGGGACAGGGGGCTACGAGCAGTACTTC.

V is TRBV10-3 and J is TRBJ1-3, with TRBD1 matching 12 bases. The trim removed 3 bases at V and 4 bases at J, leaving 4 bases unmatched. This CDR3 is built from 16 residues. In germline, CDR1 is ENHRY, CDR2 SYGVKD. CDR3 bases: TGTGCCATCAGTGAACGGGACAGGGGGCTAGGAAACACCATATATTTT. It is translated as CAISERDRGLGNTIYF.

The chain carries TRBV2 and TRBJ1-1; D is ambiguous. CDR1 SNHLY and CDR2 FYNNEI come from the germline V gene. V lost 4 bases and J lost 2, with 8 bases in between. The CDR3 runs to 13 residues. The CDR3 DNA sequence: TGTGCCAGCAGTGTACAACCTAACACTGAAGCTTTCTTT. This translates into CASSVQPNTEAFF.

By sample fraction, this clone is large. The V and J genes are TRBV7-9 and TRBJ2-2; 8 bases match TRBD2. The germline V gene encodes CDR1 SEHNR and CDR2 FQNEAQ (reference sequence). The CDR3 spans 17 residues. Trimming removed 3 bases from V and 6 bases from J; junction bases left unmatched: 12. CDR3 in amino acids: CASSFKRLAGVAGELFF. As DNA, the CDR3 is TGTGCCAGCAGCTTTAAACGGCTAGCGGGCGTAGCCGGGGAGCTGTTTTTT. Variable domain in full (rest from reference TRBV7-9 and TRBJ2-2): DTGVSQNPRHKITKRGQNVTFRCDPISEHNRLYWYRQTLGQGPEFLTYFQNEAQLEKSRLLSDRFSAERPKGSFSTLEIQRTEQGDSAMYLCASSFKRLAGVAGELFFGEGSRLTVL.

Ten or more counts support this clone. Sequence at one end of the junction differs from germline and may be a read error. This chain joins TRBV2 and TRBJ1-5; TRBD1 matches 7 bases. Germline CDR1 and CDR2: SNHLY and FYNNEI. CDR3 size: 15 residues. CDR3 coding DNA: TGTGCCAGCAGCTCGGGACAGCTTAGCGATCAGCCCCAGCATTTT. Residues: CASSSGQLSDQPQHF.

This chain joins TRBV6-4 and TRBJ1-2; TRBD1 might be the D (5 bases). This CDR3 is built from 16 residues. The V gene's germline CDR1 is MRHNA and CDR2 SNTAGT. V shed 6 bases and J shed 4 bases, with 21 bases lying between them. DNA for the CDR3: TGTGCCAGCAGCCTACGGGCTCGGGGGGGGACCTATGGCTACACCTTC. Encoded protein: CASSLRARGGTYGYTF.

The chain combines TRBV9 with TRBJ1-3; a possible D gene is TRBD1 (5 bases). Germline V CDR1 and CDR2: SGDLS, YYNGEE. With 0 bases removed from V and 4 bases from J, the gap between germline ends came to 5 bases. The CDR3 loop spans 13 amino acids. The CDR3 is CASSVEGGNTIYF. DNA for the CDR3: TGTGCCAGCAGCGTAGAGGGGGGAAACACCATATATTTT.

This clone has only a few counts. The chain is built from TRBV24-1 and TRBJ1-5; TRBD1 aligns across 8 bases. J was trimmed by 4 bases and V by 4 bases; bases with no gene match: 8. The CDR3 loop spans 16 amino acids. Looked up from germline, CDR1 is KGHDR and CDR2 is SFDVKD. CDR3 residues: CATSDPGTGGNQPQHF. In DNA form, the CDR3 reads TGTGCCACCAGTGACCCGGGGACAGGAGGAAATCAGCCCCAGCATTTT.

A few counts support this clone. The V call is TRBV7-9, the J call TRBJ2-7; perhaps TRBD1 as D (5 bases). V shed 5 bases and J shed 0 bases, with 8 bases lying between them. The length of the CDR3 is 13 residues. Germline V gene lookup returns CDR1 SEHNR and CDR2 FQNEAQ (reference sequence). In DNA, the CDR3 is TGTGCCAGCAGCACGACAGTCTCCTACGAGCAGTACTTC. This encodes CASSTTVSYEQYF.

The chain recombines TRBV12-3 or TRBV12-4 with TRBJ1-1; D is undetermined. The CDR3 has 13 residues. Trimming left V 6 bases short and J 6 bases short, with 14 bases between. CDR3 nucleotide sequence: TGTGCCAGCAGCCGCGTTTTGGGCGCTGAAGCTTTCTTT. This codes for CASSRVLGAEAFF.

V and J are TRBV6-5 and TRBJ1-2; 8 nucleotides line up with TRBD1. V trimming: 0 bases; J trimming: 0 bases; junction bases outside the gene matches: 6. The germline V gene encodes CDR1 MNHEY and CDR2 SVGAGI. This CDR3 contains 17 residues. CDR3 in amino acids: CASSYSWTGNPNYGYTF. The CDR3 DNA reads as TGTGCCAGCAGTTACTCCTGGACAGGGAACCCTAACTATGGCTACACCTTC.

By share, this clone ranks as medium-sized. The chain uses TRBV9 and TRBJ1-3; unclear D gene. The ends were cut back, 2 bases at V and 0 bases at J, with 6 bases in the middle. The length of the CDR3 is 14 residues. CDR1 and CDR2 from the germline V gene are SGDLS and YYNGEE. As DNA, the CDR3 is TGTGCCAGCAGCGTGTCCGGCTCTGGAAACACCATATATTTT. Translating gives CASSVSGSGNTIYF.

The J gene is TRBJ1-4, the V gene TRBV20-1, with D uncertain. The CDR3 totals 13 residues. Per germline, CDR1 DFQATT and CDR2 SNEGSKA (reference sequence). CDR3 loop: CSPKIPTNEKLFF. CDR3 in DNA: TGCAGCCCAAAGATACCCACTAATGAAAAACTGTTTTTT.

This clone appeared a few times. The chain carries TRBV11-2 and TRBJ1-2, with TRBD1 identical over 9 bases. This CDR3 spans 15 amino acids. Germline V gene lookup returns CDR1 SGHAT and CDR2 FQNNGV. V trimming: 0 bases; J trimming: 7 bases; junction bases outside the gene matches: 6. Written as DNA, the CDR3 is TGTGCCAGCAGCTTAGAACGAACAGGGGGCCTTGGCTACACCTTC. Residues: CASSLERTGGLGYTF.

The chain employs TRBV5-1 and TRBJ2-1, with unresolved D. The CDR3 sequence is 11 residues long. V lost 4 bases to trimming and J lost 7 bases, with 6 bases between them. The V gene's germline CDR1 is SGHRS and CDR2 YFSETQ. CDR3 DNA sequence: TGCGCCAGCAGCCTGGAGAATGAGCAGTTCTTC. Its protein is CASSLENEQFF.

This clone is categorized as medium-sized. This chain links TRBV6-1 with TRBJ2-3; 7 bases align to TRBD2. Germline values: CDR1 MNHNS, CDR2 SASEGT. The CDR3 contains 15 residues. The V and J ends lost 7 bases and 4 bases, in that order; junction bases with no gene match: 11. This CDR3 is CASNHGGGGADTQYF. DNA for the CDR3: TGTGCCAGCAACCACGGTGGGGGGGGGGCAGATACGCAGTATTTT.

This chain connects TRBV7-3 to TRBJ2-3; 8 bases fit TRBD2. In germline, CDR1 is SGHTA, CDR2 FQGTGA. The CDR3 extends over 16 amino acids. V gave up 5 bases and J gave up 5 bases; unmatched junction bases: 12. The CDR3 loop reads CASSERGGPGVDTQYF. The CDR3 DNA reads as TGTGCCAGCAGCGAACGCGGGGGGCCGGGAGTAGATACGCAGTATTTT.

The chain combines TRBV7-2 with TRBJ2-5; no reliable D call. The V and J ends lost 1 base and 5 bases respectively, with 8 bases between them. The CDR3 runs to 13 residues. The germline V gene has CDR1 SGHTA and CDR2 FQGNSA. The CDR3 here is CASSLGPWETQYF. CDR3 coding DNA: TGTGCCAGCAGCTTAGGACCGTGGGAGACCCAGTACTTC.

This clone occurred a few times. V is TRBV12-3 or TRBV12-4 and J is TRBJ2-1; D remains ambiguous. This CDR3 comprises 14 residues. Trimming took off 4 bases at V and 4 bases at J, with 11 bases between the two ends. The chain's CDR3 is CASSSVTRYNEQFF. The CDR3 nucleotides read TGTGCCAGCAGTTCCGTCACGCGTTACAATGAGCAGTTCTTC.

This clone turned up a few times. The genes are TRBV20-1 and TRBJ1-2; D not certain. Germline assignment: CDR1 DFQATT and CDR2 SNEGSKA (reference sequence). V was trimmed by 2 bases and J by 7 bases, leaving 14 bases between them. The CDR3 is made up of 13 amino acids. CDR3 sequence reads: CSARYTEVVGYTF. In DNA form, the CDR3 reads TGCAGTGCTAGATATACAGAGGTAGTTGGCTACACCTTC.

This clone is medium-sized. The rearrangement links TRBV6-1 to TRBJ2-7; 8 nucleotides match TRBD1. This CDR3 has 15 amino acids. V shed 7 bases and J 4 bases; nucleotides not matched to a gene: 12. The V gene's germline CDR1 is MNHNS and CDR2 SASEGT. CDR3 protein: CASTRDGTGGYEQYF. CDR3 DNA sequence: TGTGCCAGCACGCGTGACGGTACAGGGGGATACGAGCAGTACTTC.

The chain carries TRBV7-9 and TRBJ2-1; D call uncertain. CDR1 is SEHNR and CDR2 is FQNEAQ in the germline V gene (reference sequence). Trimming cost V 5 bases and J 7 bases, with 12 bases left between them. The CDR3 has 13 amino acids. This CDR3 is CASSQSKGNEQFF. The CDR3 DNA sequence: TGTGCCAGCAGCCAGTCGAAAGGGAATGAGCAGTTCTTC.

This sequence joins TRBV20-1 and TRBJ2-7; no reliable D call. The V end lost 5 bases, the J end lost 2 bases, and 10 bases lay between the germline ends. The CDR3 covers 12 residues. Germline-derived CDR1 and CDR2 are DFQATT and SNEGSKA (reference sequence). CDR3 sequence reads: CSAPLPPYEQYF. In nucleotides, the CDR3 is TGCAGTGCTCCACTCCCTCCCTACGAGCAGTACTTC.

In this sample, this clone is medium-sized (0.01 to 0.1%). The rearrangement joins TRBV5-1 to TRBJ2-2, with 8 bases fitting TRBD2. The germline V gene has CDR1 SGHRS and CDR2 YFSETQ. After removal of 0 bases from V and 5 bases from J, the junction contained 6 bases not matched to a gene. This CDR3 is 16 amino acids long. CDR3 DNA: TGCGCCAGCAGCTTGGACTCGGGGGGGCGAACCGGGGAGCTGTTTTTT. Translating gives CASSLDSGGRTGELFF.

The chain is built from TRBV5-1 and TRBJ1-6; 7 bases agree with TRBD1. This CDR3 has 15 amino acids. Germline V gives CDR1 SGHRS, CDR2 YFSETQ. V trimming: 4 bases; J trimming: 9 bases; junction bases outside the gene matches: 10. The CDR3 DNA reads as TGCGCCAGCAGCCCCGGACAGGTTTGGGGTTCACCCCTCCACTTT. Protein sequence: CASSPGQVWGSPLHF.

By sample fraction, this clone is medium-sized. The gene calls are TRBV6-1 and TRBJ2-7; 9 bases fit TRBD1. Trimming at V came to 3 bases and at J to 6 bases, leaving 12 bases not matched to a gene. Per the germline V gene, CDR1 is MNHNS and CDR2 is SASEGT. CDR3 size: 16 residues. CDR3 bases: TGTGCCAGCAGTGACCCCCCCGGGACAGGGACAGGCGAGCAGTACTTC. The encoded protein is CASSDPPGTGTGEQYF.

This clone was found a few times. The chain's CDR3 is CASTRDGHSYEQYF. The CDR3 DNA follows: TGTGCCAGCACTCGGGACGGTCACTCCTACGAGCAGTACTTC. This sequence joins TRBV28 and TRBJ2-7; D is possibly TRBD1 or TRBD2 (5 bases each). This CDR3 is 14 amino acids long. Trimming removed 7 bases at V and 0 bases at J, with 13 bases between. Germline values: CDR1 MDHEN, CDR2 SYDVKM.

Sample share makes this clone medium-sized. The chain employs TRBV5-1 and TRBJ2-7; tentatively, D is TRBD2 (6 bases). The CDR3 is 14 residues long. V was trimmed by 5 bases and J by 3 bases, leaving 15 bases between them. The germline V gene has CDR1 SGHRS and CDR2 YFSETQ. CDR3 in DNA: TGCGCCAGCAGGATAATTGCGGGGCGCTACGAGCAGTACTTC. It codes for CASRIIAGRYEQYF.